The 17 T cell receptor beta chains below were found in one sample sequenced in a study of beta chain features in type 1 diabetes. The antigens of these receptors remain unknown. Study-wide results and caveats: Shortening that was moderate but significant affected the TCRB CDR3s of Type 1 diabetes patients in all four CD4+ subsets.

Since all of the isolated RNA was reverse transcribed, expressed TCRB transcripts were what got sequenced. Here immunoSEQ multiplex PCR was the method, and the copy in TCRdb shows in-frame clones only, minus some. This sample has some 250,000 clones, with around 9.9% found just once. The sequenced sample was naive CD4+ T cells from blood. The receptors here all came from a man aged 30-40 years with type 1 diabetes.

The V call is TRBV29-1, the J call TRBJ1-4; 7 nucleotides align to TRBD1. V was pared by 5 bases and J by 6 bases, with 9 bases of the junction left unmatched. The germline V gene encodes CDR1 SQVTM and CDR2 ANQGSEA. The CDR3 spans 14 residues. CDR3 nucleotide sequence: TGCAGCGTTTTCACAGGGGCTTTGGATGAAAAACTGTTTTTT. Translating it yields CSVFTGALDEKLFF.

This clone was seen only a few times. This chain links TRBV30 with TRBJ1-5; D gene ambiguous. The germline V gene encodes CDR1 GTSNPN and CDR2 SVGIG (reference sequence). The CDR3 consists of 15 residues. Trimming removed 0 bases at V and 7 bases at J, with 16 bases between. The CDR3 sequence is CAWSVGSGRVQPQHF. CDR3 bases: TGTGCCTGGAGTGTAGGGTCGGGGAGGGTCCAGCCCCAGCATTTT.

This clone was observed a handful of times. The chain has TRBV7-9 and TRBJ1-1; D is perhaps TRBD1 (5 bases). The germline CDR1 and CDR2 sequences are SEHNR and FQNEAQ (reference sequence). The V end was cut by 5 bases, the J end by 5 bases, with 18 bases between. The CDR3 runs 15 residues. CDR3 amino acids: CASSKQGLSGTEAFF. The CDR3 region has the DNA TGTGCCAGCAGCAAGCAGGGACTTTCCGGGACTGAAGCTTTCTTT. The full variable domain, with the rest looked up from reference TRBV7-9 and TRBJ1-1, is DTGVSQNPRHKITKRGQNVTFRCDPISEHNRLYWYRQTLGQGPEFLTYFQNEAQLEKSRLLSDRFSAERPKGSFSTLEIQRTEQGDSAMYLCASSKQGLSGTEAFFGQGTRLTVV.

The chain combines TRBV5-6 with TRBJ2-3; no firm D call. The CDR3 spans 15 residues. The germline V and J ends were trimmed by 0 bases and 0 bases, with 8 bases remaining between them. The V gene's germline CDR1 is SGHDT and CDR2 YYEEEE. The CDR3 sequence: CASSLAPHSTDTQYF. CDR3 nucleotides: TGTGCCAGCAGCTTGGCCCCCCATAGCACAGATACGCAGTATTTT.

This clone was seen a handful of times. The chain combines TRBV4-1 with TRBJ2-4; weak D call: TRBD1 (5 bases). Trimming shortened V by 1 base and J by 0 bases, and 16 bases separated the two germline ends. The CDR3 runs to 18 residues. Germline V lookup: CDR1 MGHRA, CDR2 YSYEKL. Here the CDR3 DNA reads TGCGCCAGCAGCCAAGGAACAGCAGGGATCTTAGCCAAAAACATTCAGTACTTC. This encodes CASSQGTAGILAKNIQYF.

In its sample, this clone was seen a few times. The chain joins TRBV23-1 to TRBJ2-7; TRBD2 matches at 7 bases. TRBV23-1 is known as an ORF, though its function is uncertain. V was pared by 2 bases and J by 9 bases, with 10 bases of the junction left unmatched. The CDR3 covers 14 residues. CDR3 DNA: TGCGCCAGCAGTCAAAGCGGGGCCTCTACGGGGCAGTACTTC. Protein sequence: CASSQSGASTGQYF.

The chain combines TRBV27 with TRBJ1-2; D gene ambiguous. The CDR3 length is 15 residues. Between the trimmed V and J ends, which lost 3 bases and 0 bases, there was a span of 11 bases. CDR1 and CDR2 (germline): MNHEY, SMNVEV (reference sequence). The CDR3 coding sequence is TGTGCCAGCAGTTTTACGGGATCAACTAACTATGGCTACACCTTC. This codes for CASSFTGSTNYGYTF.

The V and J genes are TRBV30 and TRBJ1-5, with 7 bases lining up with TRBD1. The junction had 2 bases not matched to a gene; V was cut back by 5 bases and J by 4 bases. Germline CDR1 and CDR2: GTSNPN and SVGIG (reference sequence). The CDR3 totals 12 residues. The CDR3 loop reads CAWGQANQPQHF. Here the CDR3 DNA reads TGTGCCTGGGGACAGGCTAATCAGCCCCAGCATTTT.

This clone was observed a handful of times. The chain combines TRBV7-9 with TRBJ1-2; 7 nucleotides agree with TRBD1. Germline V lookup: CDR1 SEHNR, CDR2 FQNEAQ (reference sequence). The CDR3 has 12 residues. After removal of 5 bases from V and 4 bases from J, the junction contained 1 base not matched to a gene. CDR3: CASSRTGYGYTF. The CDR3 nucleotides read TGTGCCAGCAGCAGGACAGGCTATGGCTACACCTTC.

V and J are TRBV5-1 and TRBJ1-5; no definite D call. The V end was cut by 0 bases, the J end by 4 bases, with 11 bases between. The germline V gene encodes CDR1 SGHRS and CDR2 YFSETQ. The CDR3 extends over 15 amino acids. The CDR3 protein is CASSLGQDANQPQHF. The CDR3 nucleotides are TGCGCCAGCAGCTTGGGCCAAGATGCGAATCAGCCCCAGCATTTT.

The rearrangement links TRBV11-1 to TRBJ1-1; 8 nucleotides align to TRBD1. Germline V gene sequence: CDR1 SGHAT, CDR2 FQDESV (reference sequence). The trim removed 3 bases at V and 7 bases at J, leaving 7 bases unmatched. The CDR3 contains 14 residues. CDR3 DNA sequence: TGTGCCAGCAGCTTGTCAGGGGGCTTTGGTGAAGCTTTCTTT. It encodes CASSLSGGFGEAFF.

This clone has more than one count but fewer than ten. The J gene is TRBJ2-7, the V gene TRBV5-4; 10 nucleotides line up with TRBD1. There are 14 residues in the CDR3. V shed 3 bases and J 3 bases; nucleotides not matched to a gene: 3. The V gene's germline CDR1 is SGHNT and CDR2 YYREEE (reference sequence). The CDR3 loop is CASSSRDRGYEQYF. Here the CDR3 DNA reads TGTGCCAGCAGCTCCCGGGACAGGGGCTACGAGCAGTACTTC.

This clone showed up just a few times. The CDR3 nucleotides read TGTGCCACACGGGACAGGGCCGAAAAACTGTTTTTT. This codes for CATRDRAEKLFF. The V and J genes are TRBV7-9 and TRBJ1-4; 9 bases map to TRBD1. This CDR3 is 12 amino acids long. Germline assignment: CDR1 SEHNR and CDR2 FQNEAQ (reference sequence). Trimming cost V 10 bases and J 8 bases; bases outside gene matches: 5.

The chain has TRBV21-1 and TRBJ2-7; the table calls TRBD1, which could not be checked here. TRBV21-1 is recorded as a pseudogene. This CDR3 spans 14 amino acids. CDR3 DNA sequence: TGTGCCAACAAGTACAGGGGGTCCTCCTACGAGCAGTACTTC. Its translation is CANKYRGSSYEQYF.

This chain joins TRBV29-1 and TRBJ1-1; 9 bases agree with TRBD1. The CDR3 length is 15 residues. Germline CDR1 reads SQVTM; CDR2 reads ANQGSEA. The junction had 13 bases not matched to a gene; V was cut back by 6 bases and J by 5 bases. DNA of the CDR3: TGCAGCGTAGTATACAGGGGGCTGAGTGAGACTGAAGCTTTCTTT. This encodes CSVVYRGLSETEAFF.

The V gene is TRBV7-2, the J gene TRBJ2-1, with D maybe TRBD2 (6 bases). Germline V gene sequence: CDR1 SGHTA, CDR2 FQGNSA. The CDR3 length is 15 residues. Trimming stripped 1 base from V and 7 bases from J, with 14 bases between. This CDR3 is CASSLGDWLWNEQFF. As DNA, the CDR3 is TGTGCCAGCAGCTTAGGGGACTGGCTTTGGAATGAGCAGTTCTTC.

This clone has a handful of counts. The chain links TRBV7-6 to TRBJ2-1; tentative D call: TRBD1 (6 bases). CDR1 and CDR2 (germline): SGHVS, FNYEAQ. V was cut by 5 bases and J by 7 bases, with 15 bases left in between. This CDR3 is built from 14 residues. CDR3 residues: CASSLQDRQNEQFF. The CDR3 bases are TGTGCCAGCAGCCTCCAGGACAGACAGAATGAGCAGTTCTTC.